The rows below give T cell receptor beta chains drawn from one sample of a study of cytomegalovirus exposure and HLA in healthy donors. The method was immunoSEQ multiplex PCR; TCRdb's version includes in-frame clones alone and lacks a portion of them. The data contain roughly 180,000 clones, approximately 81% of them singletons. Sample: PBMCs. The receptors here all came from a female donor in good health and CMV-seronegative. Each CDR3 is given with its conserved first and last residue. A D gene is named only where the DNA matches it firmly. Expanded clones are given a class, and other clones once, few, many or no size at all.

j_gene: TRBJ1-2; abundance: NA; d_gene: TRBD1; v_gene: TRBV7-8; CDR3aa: CASSLVSTPAQGSGYTF; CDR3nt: TGTGCCAGCAGCTTAGTTAGTACTCCGGCACAGGGGAGTGGCTACACCTTC
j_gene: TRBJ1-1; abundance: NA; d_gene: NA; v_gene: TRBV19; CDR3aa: CASKVEQLNTEAFF; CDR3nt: TGTGCCAGTAAGGTTGAACAGTTGAACACTGAAGCTTTCTTT
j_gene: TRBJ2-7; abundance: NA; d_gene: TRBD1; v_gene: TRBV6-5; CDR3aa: CASSRTGVEQYF; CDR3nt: TGTGCCAGCAGCCGAACAGGGGTGGAGCAGTACTTC
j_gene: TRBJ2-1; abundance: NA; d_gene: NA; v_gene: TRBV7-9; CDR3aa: CASSLRQLGDNEQFF; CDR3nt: TGTGCCAGCAGCTTAAGGCAGCTGGGCGACAATGAGCAGTTCTTC
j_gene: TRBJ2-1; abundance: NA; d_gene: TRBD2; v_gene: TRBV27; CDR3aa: CASSSSLIAGSYNEQFF; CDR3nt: TGTGCCAGCAGTTCGTCACTAATAGCGGGGTCCTACAATGAGCAGTTCTTC
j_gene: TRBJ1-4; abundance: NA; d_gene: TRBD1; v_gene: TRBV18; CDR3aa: CASSTRTGAPNEKLFF; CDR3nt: TGTGCCAGCTCCACCAGGACAGGGGCTCCTAATGAAAAACTGTTTTTT
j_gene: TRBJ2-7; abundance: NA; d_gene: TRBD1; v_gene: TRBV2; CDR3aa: CASYRDSDEQYF; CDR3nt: TGTGCCAGCTACCGGGACAGTGACGAGCAGTACTTC
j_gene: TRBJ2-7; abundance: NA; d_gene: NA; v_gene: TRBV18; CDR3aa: CASSPDFAYEQYF; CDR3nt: TGTGCCAGCTCACCAGACTTTGCCTACGAGCAGTACTTC
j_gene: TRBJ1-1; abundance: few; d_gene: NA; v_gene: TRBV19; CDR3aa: CATGVGMNTEAFF; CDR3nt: TGTGCCACCGGAGTGGGTATGAACACTGAAGCTTTCTTT
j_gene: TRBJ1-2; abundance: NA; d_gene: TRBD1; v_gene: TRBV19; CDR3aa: CASSRTFRDRGHANYGYTF; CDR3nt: TGTGCCAGTAGTCGAACTTTCCGGGACAGGGGCCATGCTAACTATGGCTACACCTTC
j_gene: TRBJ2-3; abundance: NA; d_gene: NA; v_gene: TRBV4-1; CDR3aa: CASSPPFTDTQYF; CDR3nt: TGCGCCAGCAGCCCCCCTTTCACAGATACGCAGTATTTT
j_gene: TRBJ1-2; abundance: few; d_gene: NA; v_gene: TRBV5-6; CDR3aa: CASSLSSYGYTF; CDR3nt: TGTGCCAGCAGCTTGTCTAGCTATGGCTACACCTTC
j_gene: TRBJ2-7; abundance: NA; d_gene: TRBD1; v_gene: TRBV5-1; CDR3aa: CASSAGTANYEQYF; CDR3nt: TGCGCCAGCAGCGCCGGGACAGCCAACTACGAGCAGTACTTC
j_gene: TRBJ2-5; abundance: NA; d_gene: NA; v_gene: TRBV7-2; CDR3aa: CASSLNGGRSETQYF; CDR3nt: TGTGCCAGCAGCTTAAACGGGGGGCGGAGCGAGACCCAGTACTTC
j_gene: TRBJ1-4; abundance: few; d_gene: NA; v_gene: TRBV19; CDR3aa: CASGEGNNEKLFF; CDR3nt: TGTGCCAGTGGGGAGGGGAATAATGAAAAACTGTTTTTT
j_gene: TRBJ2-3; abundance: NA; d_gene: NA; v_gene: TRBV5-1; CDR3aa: CASTRGWGTDTQYF; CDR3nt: TGCGCCAGCACCCGGGGGTGGGGCACAGATACGCAGTATTTT
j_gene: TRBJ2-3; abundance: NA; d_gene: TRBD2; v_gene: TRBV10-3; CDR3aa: CASGLAGVRDTQYF; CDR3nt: TGTGCCTCGGGACTAGCGGGAGTCAGAGATACGCAGTATTTT
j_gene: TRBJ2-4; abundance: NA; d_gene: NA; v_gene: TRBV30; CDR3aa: CAWAHPGLAKNIQYF; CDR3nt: TGTGCCTGGGCCCACCCGGGACTAGCCAAAAACATTCAGTACTTC
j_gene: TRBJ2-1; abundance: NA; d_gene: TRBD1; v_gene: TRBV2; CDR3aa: CASSTGQGSNEQFF; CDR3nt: TGTGCCAGCAGTACGGGACAGGGGTCCAATGAGCAGTTCTTC
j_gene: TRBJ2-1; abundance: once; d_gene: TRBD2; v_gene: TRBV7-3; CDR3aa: CASSPSGTNKGHEQFF; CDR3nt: TGTGCCAGCAGCCCATCCGGGACTAATAAAGGGCATGAGCAGTTCTTC
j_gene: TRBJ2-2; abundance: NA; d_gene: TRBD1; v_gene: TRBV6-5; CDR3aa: CASTSGQGATGELFF; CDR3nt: TGTGCCAGCACCTCAGGACAGGGGGCCACCGGGGAGCTGTTTTTT
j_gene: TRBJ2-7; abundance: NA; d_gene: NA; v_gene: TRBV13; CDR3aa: CASSSSAGPVHEQYF; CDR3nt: TGTGCCAGCAGCTCCAGCGCGGGGCCAGTCCACGAGCAGTACTTC
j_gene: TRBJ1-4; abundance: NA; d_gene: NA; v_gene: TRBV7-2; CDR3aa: CASSTGLADEKLFF; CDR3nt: TGTGCCAGCAGTACCGGCTTGGCGGATGAAAAACTGTTTTTT
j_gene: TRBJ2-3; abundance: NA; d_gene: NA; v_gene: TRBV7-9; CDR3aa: CASSPRRSTDTQYF; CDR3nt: TGTGCCAGCTCGCCTCGGAGGAGCACAGATACGCAGTATTTT
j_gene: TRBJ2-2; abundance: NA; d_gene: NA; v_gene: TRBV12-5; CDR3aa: CASGLAQNTGELFF; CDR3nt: TGTGCTAGTGGTTTAGCCCAAAACACCGGGGAGCTGTTTTTT
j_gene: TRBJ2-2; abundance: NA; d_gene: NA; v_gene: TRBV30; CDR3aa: CAWRSSPDTGELFF; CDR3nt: TGTGCCTGGAGGAGTTCCCCGGACACCGGGGAGCTGTTTTTT
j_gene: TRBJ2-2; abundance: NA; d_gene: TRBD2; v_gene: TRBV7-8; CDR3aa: CASSPSRYAAGGGRGELFF; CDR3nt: TGTGCCAGCAGCCCCTCCAGATACGCAGCGGGGGGGGGCCGAGGGGAGCTGTTTTTT
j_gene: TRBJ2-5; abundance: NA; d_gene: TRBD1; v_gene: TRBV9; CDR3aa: CASSGQGQVPQETQYF; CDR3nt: TGTGCCAGCAGCGGCCAAGGACAGGTCCCTCAAGAGACCCAGTACTTC
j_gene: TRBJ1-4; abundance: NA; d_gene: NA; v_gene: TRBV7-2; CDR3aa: CASSLGRTYNEKLFF; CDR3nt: TGTGCCAGCAGCTTAGGGAGAACATATAATGAAAAACTGTTTTTT
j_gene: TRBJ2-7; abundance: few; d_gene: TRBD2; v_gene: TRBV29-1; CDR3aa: CSVRREGTPYEQYF; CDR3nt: TGCAGCGTTCGCCGGGAGGGGACCCCCTACGAGCAGTACTTC
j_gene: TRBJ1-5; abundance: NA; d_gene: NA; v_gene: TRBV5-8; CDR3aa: CASSLGAGGNQPQHF; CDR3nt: TGTGCCAGCAGCTTGGGGGCGGGGGGCAATCAGCCCCAGCATTTT
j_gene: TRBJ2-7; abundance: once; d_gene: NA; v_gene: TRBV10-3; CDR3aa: CAISESRSIGAYEQYF; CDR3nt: TGTGCCATCAGTGAGTCTAGGTCGATCGGGGCCTACGAGCAGTACTTC
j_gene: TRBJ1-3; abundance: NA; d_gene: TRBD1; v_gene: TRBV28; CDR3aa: CAARGLISGNTIYF; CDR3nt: TGTGCTGCGAGGGGGCTCATCTCTGGAAACACCATATATTTT
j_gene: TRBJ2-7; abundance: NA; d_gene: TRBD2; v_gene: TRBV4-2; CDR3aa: CASSHPGTIWSSYEQYF; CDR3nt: TGTGCCAGCAGCCACCCCGGGACTATCTGGAGCTCCTACGAGCAGTACTTC
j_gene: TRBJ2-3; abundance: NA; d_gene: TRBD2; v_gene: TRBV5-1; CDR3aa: CASSSARGGPTDTQYF; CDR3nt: TGCGCCAGCAGCTCCGCGCGGGGGGGCCCGACAGATACGCAGTATTTT
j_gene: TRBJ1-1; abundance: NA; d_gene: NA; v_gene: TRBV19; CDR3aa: CASSTQGNTEAFF; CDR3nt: TGTGCCAGTAGTACTCAGGGGAACACTGAAGCTTTCTTT
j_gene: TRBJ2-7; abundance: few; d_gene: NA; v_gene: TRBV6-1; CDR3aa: CASRPLGRYEQYF; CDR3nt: TGTGCCAGCAGACCACTGGGGCGGTACGAGCAGTACTTC
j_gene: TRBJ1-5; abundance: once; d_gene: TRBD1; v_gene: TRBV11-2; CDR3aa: CASSPTGGSNQPQHF; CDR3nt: TGTGCCAGCAGCCCGACAGGGGGGAGCAATCAGCCCCAGCATTTT
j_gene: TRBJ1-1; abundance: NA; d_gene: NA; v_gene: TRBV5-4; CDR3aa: CASSPNSGTEAFF; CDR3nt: TGTGCCAGCAGCCCCAACTCGGGTACTGAAGCTTTCTTT
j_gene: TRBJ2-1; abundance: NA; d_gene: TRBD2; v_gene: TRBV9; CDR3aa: CASSVGSGRAYEQFF; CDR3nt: TGTGCCAGCAGCGTAGGCAGCGGGAGGGCGTATGAGCAGTTCTTC
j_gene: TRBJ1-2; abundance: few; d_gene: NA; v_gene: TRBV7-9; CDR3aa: CASSPDRRYGYTF; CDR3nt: TGTGCCAGCAGCCCCGACAGGCGGTATGGCTACACCTTC
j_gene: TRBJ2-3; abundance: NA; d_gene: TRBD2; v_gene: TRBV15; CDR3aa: CVTSRKGHSGSGADTQYF; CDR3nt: TGTGTCACCAGCAGAAAGGGACATAGCGGGAGTGGGGCAGATACGCAGTATTTT
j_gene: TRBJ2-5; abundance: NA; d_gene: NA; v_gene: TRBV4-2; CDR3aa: CASSQVLRETQYF; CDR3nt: TGTGCCAGCAGCCAAGTCCTGCGGGAGACCCAGTACTTC
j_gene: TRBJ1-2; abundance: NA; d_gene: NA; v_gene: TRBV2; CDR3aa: CASSQDSPYGYTF; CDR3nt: TGTGCCAGCAGTCAGGACAGCCCCTATGGCTACACCTTC
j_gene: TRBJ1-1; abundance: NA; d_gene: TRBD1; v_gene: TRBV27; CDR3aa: CASSGPGQANTEAFF; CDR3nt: TGTGCCAGCAGTGGACCGGGACAGGCCAACACTGAAGCTTTCTTT
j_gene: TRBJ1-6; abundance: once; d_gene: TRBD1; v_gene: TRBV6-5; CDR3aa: CASNDRGGNSPLHF; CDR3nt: TGTGCCAGCAACGACAGGGGAGGCAATTCACCCCTCCACTTT
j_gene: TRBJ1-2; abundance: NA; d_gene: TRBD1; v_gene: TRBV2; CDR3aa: CASSDRGYYGYTF; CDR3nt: TGTGCCAGCAGTGACAGGGGGTACTATGGCTACACCTTC